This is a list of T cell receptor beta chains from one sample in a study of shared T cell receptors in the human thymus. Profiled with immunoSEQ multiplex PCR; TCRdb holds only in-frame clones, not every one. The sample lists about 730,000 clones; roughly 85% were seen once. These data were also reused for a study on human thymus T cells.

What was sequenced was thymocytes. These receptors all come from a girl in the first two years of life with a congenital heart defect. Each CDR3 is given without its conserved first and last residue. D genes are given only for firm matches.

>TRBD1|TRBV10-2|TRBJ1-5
ASSDRGPHQPQH
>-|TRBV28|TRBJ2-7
ASIHTPQGSNYEQY
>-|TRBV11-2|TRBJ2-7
ASSRDRNYEQY
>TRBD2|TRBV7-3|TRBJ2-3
ASSLRGTSAQY
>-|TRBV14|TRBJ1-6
ASSQTDRDTKPNSPLH
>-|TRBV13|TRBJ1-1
ASRPHRDRLAF
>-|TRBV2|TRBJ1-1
ASSESPGFFVMNTEAF
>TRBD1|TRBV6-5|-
ASSPWDRIYEQY
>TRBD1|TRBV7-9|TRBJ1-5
ASITRDRNSLSNQPQH
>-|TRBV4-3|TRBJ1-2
ASSHSKQGPYGYT
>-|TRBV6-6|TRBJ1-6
ASSYLGGPPLH
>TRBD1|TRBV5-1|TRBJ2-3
ASSLGKYETGTGGRYCTDTQY
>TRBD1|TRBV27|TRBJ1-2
ASRSRQGTDGYT
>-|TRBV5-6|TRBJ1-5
ASSLARSDQPQH
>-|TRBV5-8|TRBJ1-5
ASSSEGYQPQH
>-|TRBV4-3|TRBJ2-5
ASSQRSLHRAQETQY
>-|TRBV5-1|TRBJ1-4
ASSFGGNGEKLF
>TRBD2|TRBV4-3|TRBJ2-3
ASSRETSGVTRTDTQY
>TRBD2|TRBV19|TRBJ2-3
ASSTSLTRGGTDTQY
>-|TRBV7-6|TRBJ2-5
ASSFNGIGGTAESETQY
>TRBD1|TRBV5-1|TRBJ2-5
ASSWGTAQETQY
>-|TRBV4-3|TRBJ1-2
ASSQESPYYGYT
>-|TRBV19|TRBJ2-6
ASSIGDNLYSGANVLT
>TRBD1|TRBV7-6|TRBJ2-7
ASSLIFGTGPSYEQY
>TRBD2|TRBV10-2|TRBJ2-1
ASRDPRGTSGGASEQF
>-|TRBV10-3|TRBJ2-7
AISDGPTEQY
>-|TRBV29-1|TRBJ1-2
SVDHGQSYGYT
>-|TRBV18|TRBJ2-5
ASSSREKGKTQY
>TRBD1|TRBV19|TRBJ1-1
ATTTGAPEAF
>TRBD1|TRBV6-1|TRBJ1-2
ASSDGTGLGNGYT
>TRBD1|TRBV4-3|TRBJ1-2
ASSQENAFRGELYGYT
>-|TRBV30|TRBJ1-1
AWSPSKQVTEAF
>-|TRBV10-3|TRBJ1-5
AISNGQPYSNQPQH
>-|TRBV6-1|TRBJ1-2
ASSRRVGRDYGYT
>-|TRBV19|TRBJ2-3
ASSMASTTDTQY
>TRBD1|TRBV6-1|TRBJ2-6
ASSDSSQTGSTTGANVLT
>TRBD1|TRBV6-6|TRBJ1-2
ASSRNRDRGGNGYT
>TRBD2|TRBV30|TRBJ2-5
AGRGLAGDQETQY
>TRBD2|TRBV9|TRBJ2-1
ASSNGLAGNSYNEQF
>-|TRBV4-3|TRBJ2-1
ASSQEGAEGYNEQF
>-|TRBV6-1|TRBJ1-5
ASSTINNQPQH
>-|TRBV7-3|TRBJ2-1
ASSRGGSHNEQF
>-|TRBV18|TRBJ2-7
ASSPLAGQNSSYEQY
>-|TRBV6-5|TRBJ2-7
ASRPGVPISYEQY
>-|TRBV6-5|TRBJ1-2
ASSYSEDPYGYT
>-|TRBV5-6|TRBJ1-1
ASSPLLDTEAF
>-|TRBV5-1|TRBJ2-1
ASSPDRRRYNEQF
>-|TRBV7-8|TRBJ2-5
ASSFARGPEGTQY
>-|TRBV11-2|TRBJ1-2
ASSHRHGTGYT
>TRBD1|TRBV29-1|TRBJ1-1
SVATGTGGFGEAF
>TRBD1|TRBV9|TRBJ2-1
ASSVDRGIGGNPYNEQF
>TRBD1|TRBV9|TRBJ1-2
ASSVFGTGSGYT
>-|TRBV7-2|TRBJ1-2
ASSQGRDTSYGYT
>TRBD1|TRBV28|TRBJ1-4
ASSPWGDRVICVWELF
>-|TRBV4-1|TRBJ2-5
ASSLTSEETQY
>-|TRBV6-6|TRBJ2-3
ASSFLRGGTDTQY
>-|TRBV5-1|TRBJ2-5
ASSLLAGALQETQY
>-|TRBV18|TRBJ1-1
ASSPSVVNRENTEAF